What follows are 27 T cell receptor beta chains derived from one specimen sequenced in a study of blood T cell repertoires in COVID-19. Only in-frame clones appear in the TCRdb table, and some are missing; sequencing was by immunoSEQ multiplex PCR. There are approximately 190,000 clones in the sample; 80% to 95% occur only once, and 0.45% to 0.65% lies in the top ten. Material for sequencing was peripheral blood. Receptor source: a man aged 45-65 years with acute or convalescent COVID-19.

This rearrangement joins TRBV5-1 to TRBJ2-3, with 8 bases matching TRBD2. CDR3 size: 16 residues. The ends lost 0 bases at V and 3 bases at J; junction bases unmatched: 6. Germline loops: CDR1 SGHRS, CDR2 YFSETQ. The chain's CDR3 is CASSLALSGATDTQYF. The CDR3 DNA reads TGCGCCAGCAGCTTGGCCCTTAGCGGGGCGACAGATACGCAGTATTTT.

The chain links TRBV28 to TRBJ1-2; D may be TRBD1 (6 bases). This CDR3 has 14 residues. Germline V gene data show CDR1 as MDHEN and CDR2 as SYDVKM. Deletions cut 7 bases from V and 5 bases from J, with 17 bases between. The CDR3 coding sequence is TGTGCCAGCAAGGACAGTCGAGTAAAGTATGGCTACACCTTC. Its translation: CASKDSRVKYGYTF.

The chain is built from TRBV3-1 (or the pseudogene TRBV3-2) and TRBJ1-5; D might be TRBD1 (5 bases). CDR3 length: 13 residues. With 4 bases removed from V and 2 bases from J, the gap between germline ends came to 6 bases. Germline CDR1 LGHDT, CDR2 YNNKEL (reference sequence). CDR3 residues: CASSRGGNQPQHF. CDR3 nucleotide sequence: TGTGCCAGCAGCCGGGGGGGCAATCAGCCCCAGCATTTT.

V usage is TRBV27 and J usage is TRBJ2-1, with D possibly matching TRBD2 (6 bases). Germline-derived CDR1 and CDR2 are MNHEY and SMNVEV (reference sequence). V lost 6 bases and J 3 bases, leaving 6 bases between the germline ends. CDR3 length equals 12 residues. The CDR3 DNA is TGTGCCAGCAGGACTAGCTACAATGAGCAGTTCTTC. It encodes CASRTSYNEQFF.

This rearrangement joins TRBV11-2 to TRBJ2-7; tentative D call: TRBD2 (6 bases). The CDR3 has 14 residues. Trimming shortened V by 0 bases and J by 3 bases, and 9 bases separated the two germline ends. CDR1 SGHAT and CDR2 FQNNGV come from the germline V gene. This CDR3 is CASSLDSGFYEQYF. As DNA, the CDR3 is TGTGCCAGCAGCTTAGATAGCGGTTTCTACGAGCAGTACTTC.

The rearrangement joins TRBV6-5 to TRBJ2-7; possibly TRBD1 for D (5 bases). The CDR3 is 15 residues long. Germline CDR1 MNHEY, CDR2 SVGAGI. V lost 6 bases to trimming and J lost 2 bases, with 17 bases between them. The CDR3 protein is CASRPLGDGTYEQYF. DNA of the CDR3: TGTGCCAGCAGGCCGCTAGGGGATGGAACCTACGAGCAGTACTTC.

The rearrangement links TRBV11-1 to TRBJ2-3; TRBD1 might be the D (5 bases). Trimming cost V 5 bases and J 6 bases, with 18 bases left between them. Germline values: CDR1 SGHAT, CDR2 FQDESV (reference sequence). The CDR3 runs to 15 residues. The CDR3 nucleotides are TGTGCCAGCAGCCCGCGTAGCAGGGCGGTTGATACGCAGTATTTT. Its translation is CASSPRSRAVDTQYF.

This chain joins TRBV15 and TRBJ2-6; TRBD1 agrees at 9 bases. Germline CDR1 and CDR2: LNHNV and YYDKDF (reference sequence). The CDR3 extends over 19 amino acids. V lost 3 bases, J lost 0 bases, and 9 bases stayed unmatched. This CDR3 is CATSRLRTGESSGANVLTF. Here the CDR3 DNA reads TGTGCCACCAGCAGGTTAAGGACAGGGGAGTCCTCTGGGGCCAACGTCCTGACTTTC.

This chain uses TRBV18 with TRBJ1-4; D unclear. CDR1 KGHSH and CDR2 LQKENI come from the germline V gene. Deletions cut 2 bases from V and 7 bases from J, with 11 bases between. The CDR3 length is 14 residues. The CDR3 is CASSPFSSGEKLFF. CDR3 in DNA: TGTGCCAGCTCACCATTCTCCAGTGGTGAAAAACTGTTTTTT.

The chain is built from TRBV2 and TRBJ2-5; 10 bases map to TRBD2. Losses at the gene ends were 7 bases for V and 5 bases for J; bases not matched to a gene: 7. CDR1 is SNHLY and CDR2 is FYNNEI in the germline V gene. The CDR3 has 14 amino acids. The CDR3, as DNA: TGTGCCAGCACCGGAGGGACTAGCGTGGAGACCCAGTACTTC. This sequence encodes CASTGGTSVETQYF.

The rearrangement joins TRBV18 to TRBJ1-4; TRBD1 matches 7 bases. The CDR3 is 16 amino acids. CDR1 is KGHSH, CDR2 LQKENI, per germline. J was trimmed by 5 bases and V by 2 bases; bases with no gene match: 8. The CDR3 sequence is CASSPTKTGQNEKLFF. The CDR3 DNA reads as TGTGCCAGCTCACCAACAAAGACAGGGCAGAATGAAAAACTGTTTTTT.

This rearrangement joins TRBV28 to TRBJ2-3, with D unresolved. Trimming took 6 bases from V and 7 from J, leaving 11 bases between them. This CDR3 has 12 residues. Germline lookup yields CDR1 MDHEN and CDR2 SYDVKM. In DNA, the CDR3 is TGTGCCAGCAGCCGAACTTATCATACGCAGTATTTT. Its protein is CASSRTYHTQYF. The whole variable domain, remainder taken from reference TRBV28 and TRBJ2-3, is DVKVTQSSRYLVKRTGEKVFLECVQDMDHENMFWYRQDPGLGLRLIYFSYDVKMKEKGDIPEGYSVSREKKERFSLILESASTNQTSMYLCASSRTYHTQYFGPGTRLTVL.

J is TRBJ2-7 and V is TRBV5-8, with D tentatively TRBD2 (5 bases). There are 16 residues in the CDR3. CDR1 is SGHTS, CDR2 YDEGEE, per germline. V was trimmed by 1 base and J by 2 bases, leaving 16 bases between them. The CDR3 here is CASSLLAGNPPYEQYV. The CDR3 DNA is TGTGCCAGCAGCTTGCTAGCTGGCAACCCCCCCTACGAGCAGTACGTC.

The table lists this clone with a few counts. The chain couples TRBV5-1 to TRBJ1-2; TRBD1 might be the D (5 bases). This CDR3 is built from 13 residues. The germline V gene encodes CDR1 SGHRS and CDR2 YFSETQ. V dropped 0 bases and J dropped 7 bases, with 10 bases sitting between them. CDR3 in amino acids: CASSLDSRVGYTF. The CDR3 DNA follows: TGCGCCAGCAGCTTGGATTCCAGGGTTGGCTACACCTTC.

This chain joins TRBV9 and TRBJ2-3, with 9 positions matching TRBD1. The germline V gene has CDR1 SGDLS and CDR2 YYNGEE. The CDR3 is made up of 16 amino acids. The ends lost 4 bases at V and 4 bases at J; junction bases unmatched: 10. For the CDR3, the DNA is TGTGCCAGCAGCACTTCAGCGGGACAGGGAGCAGATACGCAGTATTTT. Encoded protein: CASSTSAGQGADTQYF.

This clone was counted once. This chain uses TRBV19 with TRBJ2-7; TRBD2 is a possible D gene (5 bases). Germline loops: CDR1 LNHDA, CDR2 SQIVND (reference sequence). The CDR3 is made up of 15 amino acids. Trimming removed 6 bases at V and 0 bases at J, with 15 bases between. The CDR3 spells CASSLVASGSYEQYF. The DNA for the CDR3 is TGTGCCAGTAGCTTGGTAGCGTCAGGCTCCTACGAGCAGTACTTC.

This chain connects TRBV27 to TRBJ2-1; 8 positions agree with TRBD2. The J segment lost 4 bases and the V segment lost 2 bases, leaving 1 base of the junction unmatched. The CDR3 is 14 amino acids. Per the germline V gene, CDR1 is MNHEY and CDR2 is SMNVEV (reference sequence). The CDR3 coding sequence is TGTGCCAGCAGTTTAAAGCGGGGGTACAATGAGCAGTTCTTC. This codes for CASSLKRGYNEQFF.

This chain uses TRBV4-3 with TRBJ1-5; a weak D match, TRBD1 (6 bases). CDR3 length: 16 amino acids. Trimming removed 1 base at V and 6 bases at J, with 16 bases between. Germline CDR1 and CDR2: LGHNA and YSLEER. The CDR3 nucleotides are TGCGCCAGCAGCCAAGGTCTAAACAGGGTTATTCAGCCCCAGCATTTT. The encoded protein is CASSQGLNRVIQPQHF.

This clone was seen just once. The chain joins TRBV7-2 to TRBJ1-1, with 9 nucleotides matching TRBD1. Trimming cost V 2 bases and J 1 base; bases outside gene matches: 2. This CDR3 has 15 amino acids. Germline V gene lookup returns CDR1 SGHTA and CDR2 FQGNSA. Here the CDR3 reads CASSLLTGGNTEAFF. The CDR3, as DNA: TGTGCCAGCAGCTTATTGACAGGGGGGAACACTGAAGCTTTCTTT.

The V gene is TRBV10-3, the J gene TRBJ2-7; the match to TRBD1 covers 10 bases. The CDR3 sequence is 14 residues long. Germline V gene sequence: CDR1 ENHRY, CDR2 SYGVKD. V trimming: 6 bases; J trimming: 3 bases; junction bases outside the gene matches: 5. The CDR3 is CAIRTGTGDYEQYF. CDR3 coding DNA: TGTGCCATCAGGACCGGGACAGGGGACTACGAGCAGTACTTC.

The rearrangement uses TRBV28 and TRBJ1-4, with 9 positions matching TRBD1. The CDR3 is 16 amino acids. Per the germline V gene, CDR1 is MDHEN and CDR2 is SYDVKM. The trim removed 3 bases at V and 4 bases at J, leaving 6 bases unmatched. DNA for the CDR3: TGTGCCAGCAGTTTCCCCCCGGGACAGGGTAATGAAAAACTGTTTTTT. This gives the protein CASSFPPGQGNEKLFF.

This chain links TRBV2 with TRBJ2-5; 12 bases are shared with TRBD2. The CDR3 length is 14 residues. Germline V CDR1 and CDR2: SNHLY, FYNNEI. V shed 6 bases, J shed 4 bases, and the junction held 3 bases outside the gene matches. The CDR3 loop is CASSRTSGAETQYF. The CDR3 DNA follows: TGTGCCAGCAGCCGGACTAGCGGGGCAGAGACCCAGTACTTC. Combining the CDR3 with reference TRBV2 and TRBJ2-5 gives the whole variable domain EPEVTQTPSHQVTQMGQEVILRCVPISNHLYFYWYRQILGQKVEFLVSFYNNEISEKSEIFDDQFSVERPDGSNFTLKIRSTKLEDSAMYFCASSRTSGAETQYFGPGTRLLVL.

The chain combines TRBV19 with TRBJ2-3; 7 positions match TRBD2. V dropped 5 bases and J dropped 3; count of bases not matched to a gene: 5. Germline CDR1 is LNHDA and CDR2 is SQIVND (reference sequence). The CDR3 runs to 14 residues. CDR3 sequence reads: CASSPRTRTDTQYF. The CDR3 nucleotides are TGTGCCAGTAGTCCCCGGACTAGAACAGATACGCAGTATTTT. Full variable domain (remainder filled in from reference TRBV19 and TRBJ2-3): DGGITQSPKYLFRKEGQNVTLSCEQNLNHDAMYWYRQDPGQGLRLIYYSQIVNDFQKGDIAEGYSVSREKKESFPLTVTSAQKNPTAFYLCASSPRTRTDTQYFGPGTRLTVL.

To note about this clone: Other DNA sequences in this sample translate to the same CDR3. V usage is TRBV5-4 and J usage is TRBJ1-4, with 7 positions matching TRBD1. The trim removed 0 bases at V and 4 bases at J, leaving 3 bases unmatched. Per the germline V gene, CDR1 is SGHNT and CDR2 is YYREEE (reference sequence). The CDR3 consists of 15 residues. DNA of the CDR3: TGTGCCAGCAGCTTGGCCGCAGGGGGTAATGAAAAACTGTTTTTT. Protein: CASSLAAGGNEKLFF.

This clone was seen only a few times. J is TRBJ2-7 and V is TRBV28, with 7 nucleotides matching TRBD1. CDR1 is MDHEN, CDR2 SYDVKM, per germline. V shed 3 bases, J shed 5 bases, and the junction held 10 bases outside the gene matches. This CDR3 comprises 15 residues. CDR3: CASSFGGRGNDEQYV. CDR3 in DNA: TGTGCCAGCAGTTTCGGAGGCAGGGGGAACGACGAGCAGTACGTC.

This sequence joins TRBV28 and TRBJ2-1, with a weak D call TRBD2 (5 bases). The V end lost 6 bases, the J end lost 4 bases, and 19 bases lay between the germline ends. The germline V gene encodes CDR1 MDHEN and CDR2 SYDVKM. This CDR3 has 16 amino acids. In nucleotides, the CDR3 is TGTGCCAGCAGCCGCGACGTAGGTGGGAGTTACAATGAGCAGTTCTTC. Protein sequence: CASSRDVGGSYNEQFF.

The chain joins TRBV14 to TRBJ1-5; D possibly corresponds to TRBD1 (5 bases). Germline CDR1 reads SGHDN; CDR2 reads FVKESK. CDR3 length: 15 amino acids. The V end lost 1 base, the J end lost 2 bases, and 9 bases lay between the germline ends. In DNA, the CDR3 is TGTGCCAGCAGCCAAGTGGGAGGGGGCAATCAGCCCCAGCATTTT. Translating it yields CASSQVGGGNQPQHF.